The clone carrying this TCR beta chain was picked up one time. This entry belongs to a study of control samples from healthy donors and cancer patients. Sequenced by immunoSEQ multiplex PCR; TCRdb stores in-frame clones only, minus some. The sample lists about 190,000 clones; around 90% were seen once. After removal of 2 bases from V and 7 bases from J, the junction contained 8 bases not matched to a gene. The CDR3 is 15 amino acids. The germline CDR1 and CDR2 sequences are GTSNPN and SVGIG (reference sequence). Sequenced material: blood. This chain connects TRBV30 to TRBJ1-6; 7 bases are a match to TRBD1. The receptor's source is a man aged 30 to 39 in good health. CDR3 nucleotide sequence: TGTGCCTGGAGTTCTCTGACAGGGCCAAATTCACCCCTCCACTTT. This gives the protein CAWSSLTGPNSPLHF.